Sequencing of this T cell receptor (beta chain) was carried out in a study of blood T cells in healthy people across ages. Notes on the study in general: Per million T cells, the diversity of TCR beta decreased roughly linearly as age advanced.

This clonotype showed up many times. What it binds is unknown. Each sample yielded at least 6 million isolated PBMCs. Through a sample-barcoded 5' primer and a J-beta primer mix, a second PCR was run for about 6 to 11 cycles. TCRdb itself ran the 5' RACE reads through MiXCR, one entry per CDR3 protein. In the table there are around 1,100,000 distinct CDR3 sequences, about two fifths of which are singletons. The CDR3 extends over 15 amino acids. V lost 0 bases to trimming and J lost 5 bases, with 13 bases between them. The V gene's germline CDR1 is SGHDN and CDR2 FVKESK. The source of this sequence is a man younger than 30 in good health. The rearrangement links TRBV14 to TRBJ2-5, with D hard to call. Sequenced input: blood. CDR3: CASSQDAGLRETQYF. The CDR3 coding sequence is TGTGCCAGCAGCCAAGATGCTGGCCTGCGGGAGACCCAGTACTTC.